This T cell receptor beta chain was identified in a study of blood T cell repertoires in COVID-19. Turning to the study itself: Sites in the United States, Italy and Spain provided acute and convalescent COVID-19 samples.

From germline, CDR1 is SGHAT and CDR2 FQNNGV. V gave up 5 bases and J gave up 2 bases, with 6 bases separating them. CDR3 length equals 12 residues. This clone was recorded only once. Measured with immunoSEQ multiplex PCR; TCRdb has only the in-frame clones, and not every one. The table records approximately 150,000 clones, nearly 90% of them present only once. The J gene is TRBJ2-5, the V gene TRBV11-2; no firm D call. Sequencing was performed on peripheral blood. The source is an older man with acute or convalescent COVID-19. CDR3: CASSPQQETQYF. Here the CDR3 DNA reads TGTGCCAGCAGCCCCCAACAAGAGACCCAGTACTTC.